This paragraph reports one TCR beta chain. Method: immunoSEQ multiplex PCR; TCRdb's copy keeps in-frame clones and lacks some. This repertoire shows 85,000 to 95,000 clones, approximately 78% found once; its top ten account for approximately 9.8%. Trimming shortened V by 7 bases and J by 2 bases, and 15 bases separated the two germline ends. This CDR3 comprises 14 residues. Looked up from germline, CDR1 is MNHEY and CDR2 is SVGAGI. The data originate from a study of control samples from healthy donors and cancer patients. This sequence joins TRBV6-5 and TRBJ2-7; D may correspond to TRBD1 or TRBD2 (5 bases each). The source of this sequence is a woman in her fifties or sixties in good health. Source material: blood. The DNA of the CDR3 is TGTGCCAGCAAGTCGGGACCGACCCCCTACGAGCAGTACTTC. This encodes CASKSGPTPYEQYF.